The 14 T cell receptor beta chains below all came from one sample that was sequenced in a study of OX40 agonist ivuxolimab in advanced cancers. Some clones are missing from TCRdb's copy, which holds only in-frame ones; the method was immunoSEQ multiplex PCR. The table lists some 100,000 clones, just over 90% of them singletons, with approximately 0.3% in the top ten. The sample in question was CD4+ or CD8+ T cells sorted from blood, obtained in a trial of the OX40 agonist ivuxolimab. The receptor source for this set is an adult with an advanced solid tumor such as melanoma, head and neck, liver or kidney cancer.

The CDR3 sequence: CASSVMTDTQYF. In nucleotides, the CDR3 is TGTGCCAGCAGCGTAATGACAGATACGCAGTATTTT. The V gene is TRBV9, the J gene TRBJ2-3; unclear D gene. V was trimmed by 1 base and J by 3 bases, leaving 3 bases between them. The CDR3 length is 12 residues. CDR1 and CDR2 from the germline V gene are SGDLS and YYNGEE. Looking up the rest from reference TRBV9 and TRBJ2-3 gives the full variable domain: DSGVTQTPKHLITATGQRVTLRCSPRSGDLSVYWYQQSLDQGLQFLIQYYNGEERAKGNILERFSAQQFPDLHSELNLSSLELGDSALYFCASSVMTDTQYFGPGTRLTVL.

The V call is TRBV6-5, the J call TRBJ2-1; 7 bases agree with TRBD2. The CDR3 runs 13 residues. Germline V CDR1 and CDR2: MNHEY, SVGAGI. The junction had 9 bases not matched to a gene; V was cut back by 6 bases and J by 10 bases. The CDR3 nucleotides are TGTGCCAGCAGCCGTAGACTAGCCCAGGAGCAGTTCTTC. The encoded protein is CASSRRLAQEQFF.

The chain combines TRBV30 with TRBJ1-1; D is undetermined. The CDR3 is made up of 12 amino acids. Between the trimmed V and J ends, which lost 3 bases and 6 bases, there was a span of 11 bases. Germline loops: CDR1 GTSNPN, CDR2 SVGIG (reference sequence). CDR3 residues: CAWSGWGSEAFF. The DNA for the CDR3 is TGTGCCTGGAGCGGGTGGGGATCTGAAGCTTTCTTT.

The V and J genes are TRBV11-2 and TRBJ2-5; D might be TRBD1 (5 bases). Trimming left V 0 bases short and J 4 bases short, with 12 bases between. The CDR3 is 15 residues long. Germline lookup yields CDR1 SGHAT and CDR2 FQNNGV. CDR3 residues: CASSLDRQRGETQYF. DNA of the CDR3: TGTGCCAGCAGCTTAGATCGACAAAGGGGAGAGACCCAGTACTTC.

J is TRBJ2-7 and V is TRBV14; D unclear. CDR1 is SGHDN and CDR2 is FVKESK in the germline V gene. V lost 5 bases and J lost 8, with 16 bases in between. The CDR3 is made up of 13 amino acids. The CDR3 loop reads CASSSQSWAQQYF. In DNA, the CDR3 is TGTGCCAGCAGCTCCCAGTCCTGGGCGCAGCAGTACTTC.

The chain uses TRBV6-5 and TRBJ2-5; 10 bases are a match to TRBD2. The CDR3 runs to 13 residues. The V gene's germline CDR1 is MNHEY and CDR2 SVGAGI. The ends lost 7 bases at V and 4 bases at J; junction bases unmatched: 3. The CDR3 protein is CASTSSGRETQYF. In DNA form, the CDR3 reads TGTGCCAGCACCTCTAGCGGGAGAGAGACCCAGTACTTC.

This chain connects TRBV7-3 to TRBJ2-5, with D possibly TRBD1 on 6 matching bases. Germline loops: CDR1 SGHTA, CDR2 FQGTGA. This CDR3 region has 13 residues. V was trimmed by 6 bases and J by 2 bases, leaving 10 bases between them. The CDR3 coding sequence is TGTGCCAGCAGTTACAGGGTACAAGAGACCCAGTACTTC. Protein sequence: CASSYRVQETQYF.

The chain recombines TRBV10-1 with TRBJ2-3, with a possible D match to TRBD2 (5 bases). Trimming stripped 4 bases from V and 6 bases from J, with 17 bases between. The CDR3 runs to 15 residues. Germline V gene sequence: CDR1 WNHNN, CDR2 SYGVQD (reference sequence). The CDR3 DNA is TGCGCCAGCAGTGCCGGGGAGAGGTATATGGATACGCAGTATTTT. Amino acids: CASSAGERYMDTQYF.

V and J are TRBV6-6 and TRBJ2-3; 9 bases agree with TRBD1. CDR3 size: 15 residues. Germline lookup yields CDR1 MNHNY and CDR2 SVGAGI (reference sequence). With V trimmed by 6 bases and J by 4 bases, 8 bases remained unmatched. The chain's CDR3 is CASRKGTGRSDTQYF. As DNA, the CDR3 is TGTGCCAGCAGGAAGGGGACAGGGAGATCAGATACGCAGTATTTT.

The chain uses TRBV9 and TRBJ1-2; D perhaps matches TRBD1 (5 bases). This CDR3 is built from 14 residues. Deletions cut 3 bases from V and 4 bases from J, with 13 bases between. From germline, CDR1 is SGDLS and CDR2 YYNGEE. The CDR3 DNA sequence: TGTGCCAGCAGCGAAGGGGTTCCCGCCTATGGCTACACCTTC. Its protein product is CASSEGVPAYGYTF.

This clone has a single count. The DNA is left out, because the CDR3 cannot be placed on it with certainty; the CDR3 is given as TCRdb lists it. V usage is TRBV7-3 and J usage is TRBJ2-3. The CDR3 is 15 residues long, ends included. Germline V gene sequence: CDR1 SGHTA, CDR2 FQGTGA. The CDR3 sequence: CASSFGAGWTDTQYF.

The chain has TRBV15 and TRBJ1-4; D is unresolved. The CDR3 length is 15 residues. Germline CDR1 is LNHNV and CDR2 is YYDKDF (reference sequence). Trimming took off 1 base at V and 6 bases at J, with 12 bases between the two ends. CDR3 sequence (DNA): TGTGCCACCAGCAGAGGCAGGACGGGGTATGAAAAACTGTTTTTT. Protein sequence: CATSRGRTGYEKLFF.

This chain joins TRBV28 and TRBJ2-5; D gene uncertain. Trimming left V 6 bases short and J 5 bases short, with 7 bases between. CDR1 is MDHEN, CDR2 SYDVKM, per germline. The CDR3 extends over 11 amino acids. The CDR3 coding sequence is TGTGCCAGCAGGTCTACCGAGACCCAGTACTTC. Amino acid sequence: CASRSTETQYF.

The V gene is TRBV18, the J gene TRBJ1-2; the D is unclear. Looked up from germline, CDR1 is KGHSH and CDR2 is LQKENI. V was cut by 3 bases and J by 3 bases, with 11 bases left in between. The CDR3 is made up of 14 amino acids. The CDR3 DNA sequence: TGTGCCAGCTCACCTTTTGGGCAAGACTATGGCTACACCTTC. This translates into CASSPFGQDYGYTF. Using reference TRBV18 and TRBJ1-2 for the parts outside the CDR3, the full variable domain is NAGVMQNPRHLVRRRGQEARLRCSPMKGHSHVYWYRQLPEEGLKFMVYLQKENIIDESGMPKERFSAEFPKEGPSILRIQQVVRGDSAAYFCASSPFGQDYGYTFGSGTRLTVV.